Each of the 32 T cell receptor beta chains below was sequenced from the same sample in a study of blood T cell repertoires in COVID-19. The table came from immunoSEQ multiplex PCR; TCRdb's copy has only in-frame clones and leaves some out. The sample records 280,000 or so clones, around 85% being singletons. Input material: PBMCs or T cells enriched from blood (not recorded which). The receptor set was obtained from a woman aged 50 to 60 who had recovered from COVID-19.

This sequence joins TRBV30 and TRBJ1-2; D is ambiguous. Trimming stripped 4 bases from V and 4 bases from J, with 16 bases between. The CDR3 covers 14 residues. Germline CDR1 reads GTSNPN; CDR2 reads SVGIG (reference sequence). CDR3 nucleotide sequence: TGTGCCTGGACTAGTGGCTCATCCCTCTATGGCTACACCTTC. Its protein product is CAWTSGSSLYGYTF.

DNA for the CDR3: TGTGCCAGCGACAGGAACTATGGCTACACCTTC. It translates to CASDRNYGYTF. The V gene is TRBV6-5, the J gene TRBJ1-2; D is perhaps TRBD1 (6 bases). V shed 8 bases and J shed 2 bases, with 6 bases lying between them. Germline V CDR1 and CDR2: MNHEY, SVGAGI. The CDR3 totals 11 residues.

The genes are TRBV6-5 and TRBJ1-1, with 9 bases matching TRBD1. CDR1 and CDR2 from the germline V gene are MNHEY and SVGAGI. The CDR3 is 15 residues long. V shed 5 bases, J shed 1 base, and the junction held 5 bases outside the gene matches. DNA of the CDR3: TGTGCCAGCAGTCGGACAGGGGTTACGAACACTGAAGCTTTCTTT. Its translation: CASSRTGVTNTEAFF.

The sample holds one count of this clone. V gene TRBV11-1 combines with J gene TRBJ1-2, with TRBD1 matching 7 bases. The CDR3 runs 12 residues. Losses at the gene ends were 1 base for V and 7 bases for J; bases not matched to a gene: 0. Germline CDR1 is SGHAT and CDR2 is FQDESV (reference sequence). The chain's CDR3 is CASSLDRGGYTF. The CDR3 coding sequence is TGTGCCAGCAGCTTAGACAGGGGTGGCTACACCTTC.

V usage is TRBV6-6 and J usage is TRBJ2-7; TRBD2 might be the D (6 bases). Per germline, CDR1 MNHNY and CDR2 SVGAGI (reference sequence). V was trimmed by 4 bases and J by 7 bases, leaving 17 bases between them. This CDR3 has 14 residues. CDR3: CASSSEGPRGEQYF. The CDR3 DNA is TGTGCCAGCAGTTCCGAGGGGCCCCGGGGGGAGCAGTACTTC.

The genes are TRBV7-9 and TRBJ1-4; 8 bases line up with TRBD1. This CDR3 is built from 14 residues. J lost 8 bases, V lost 5 bases, and 7 bases had no gene match. CDR1 is SEHNR, CDR2 FQNEAQ, per germline (reference sequence). CDR3 nucleotide sequence: TGTGCCAGCAGCGCGGGACAGGATTTAGAAAAACTGTTTTTT. This codes for CASSAGQDLEKLFF.

V is TRBV3-1 (or the pseudogene TRBV3-2) and J is TRBJ2-5; D is unresolved. The germline V and J ends were trimmed by 4 bases and 5 bases, with 23 bases remaining between them. Germline CDR1 and CDR2: LGHDT and YNNKEL (reference sequence). The CDR3 totals 17 residues. The CDR3 nucleotides read TGTGCCAGCAGCCGCCTCCGAGACCTCTGGAGTATGGAGACCCAGTACTTC. Translating gives CASSRLRDLWSMETQYF.

The J gene is TRBJ1-2, the V gene TRBV25-1, with 9 bases identical to TRBD1. Looked up from germline, CDR1 is MGHDK and CDR2 is SYGVNS. Trimming at V came to 2 bases and at J to 8 bases, leaving 6 bases not matched to a gene. The CDR3 consists of 14 residues. The CDR3 DNA is TGTGCCAGCAGTGAAGGGGACAGGGCGAACGGCTACACCTTC. It specifies CASSEGDRANGYTF.

This clone was seen a handful of times. J is TRBJ2-4 and V is TRBV5-1, with 8 bases lining up with TRBD1. V trimming: 3 bases; J trimming: 5 bases; junction bases outside the gene matches: 4. Germline V gene sequence: CDR1 SGHRS, CDR2 YFSETQ. This CDR3 region has 14 residues. The CDR3 spells CASSSGTGQNIQYF. The CDR3 DNA follows: TGCGCCAGCAGCTCCGGGACAGGTCAAAACATTCAGTACTTC.

V gene TRBV6-2 or TRBV6-3 combines with J gene TRBJ2-1, with TRBD2 matching over 9 bases. Germline V lookup: CDR1 MNHEY, CDR2 SVGEGT. V trimming: 2 bases; J trimming: 4 bases; junction bases outside the gene matches: 6. The CDR3 is 16 residues long. This CDR3 is CASSYDLAGNYNEQFF. The CDR3 region has the DNA TGTGCCAGCAGTTACGATCTAGCGGGGAATTACAATGAGCAGTTCTTC.

The chain is built from TRBV19 and TRBJ2-3; 8 bases align to TRBD2. This CDR3 is 13 amino acids long. Germline CDR1 and CDR2: LNHDA and SQIVND (reference sequence). The V segment lost 9 bases and the J segment 5 bases; nucleotides outside the gene matches: 7. CDR3 loop: CASKAGVGDTQYF. Here the CDR3 DNA reads TGTGCCAGCAAAGCGGGAGTAGGAGATACGCAGTATTTT.

The rearrangement uses TRBV18 and TRBJ1-2, with a weak D call TRBD1 (5 bases). The CDR3 has 14 residues. Germline-derived CDR1 and CDR2 are KGHSH and LQKENI. Deletions cut 3 bases from V and 1 base from J, with 9 bases between. The CDR3 loop is CASSPDRLNYGYTF. CDR3 in DNA: TGTGCCAGCTCACCTGACAGACTTAACTATGGCTACACCTTC.

The CDR3 DNA sequence: TGTGCCAGCAGCGTAGCGGTTGAGCTTTCCCCTCAATATGGCTACACCTTC. Amino acids: CASSVAVELSPQYGYTF. This chain connects TRBV9 to TRBJ1-2, with D unresolved. Trimming stripped 0 bases from V and 5 bases from J, with 20 bases between. This CDR3 has 17 residues. The germline CDR1 and CDR2 sequences are SGDLS and YYNGEE.

V and J are TRBV28 and TRBJ1-2; D is perhaps TRBD1 (5 bases). Trimming took off 5 bases at V and 4 bases at J, with 20 bases between the two ends. CDR1 MDHEN and CDR2 SYDVKM come from the germline V gene. The CDR3 has 16 residues. In DNA, the CDR3 is TGTGCCAGCAGTACAGGTTCCGGGGGACTAGGCTATGGCTACACCTTC. Translated, it gives CASSTGSGGLGYGYTF.

The rearrangement uses TRBV27 and TRBJ2-1; 9 bases align to TRBD2. Germline CDR1 and CDR2: MNHEY and SMNVEV (reference sequence). This CDR3 is built from 15 residues. The trim removed 2 bases at V and 7 bases at J, leaving 6 bases unmatched. For the CDR3, the DNA is TGTGCCAGCAGTTTACGACTAGCGGCAGAGAATGAGCAGTTCTTC. Translation: CASSLRLAAENEQFF.

The rearrangement links TRBV7-2 to TRBJ2-1, with 8 bases matching TRBD2. The CDR3 covers 14 residues. Germline CDR1 SGHTA, CDR2 FQGNSA. V shed 5 bases and J 8 bases; nucleotides not matched to a gene: 8. The CDR3 reads CASSLGLASDEQFF. The CDR3 DNA follows: TGTGCCAGCAGCCTAGGACTAGCTTCTGATGAGCAGTTCTTC.

The chain is built from TRBV28 and TRBJ1-2, with 7 bases lining up with TRBD1. The germline V gene has CDR1 MDHEN and CDR2 SYDVKM. This CDR3 contains 16 residues. Germline trimming cut 4 bases from V and 3 bases from J; bases unmatched to any gene: 11. CDR3 sequence reads: CASSSPGDRVDYGYTF. CDR3 bases: TGTGCCAGCAGTTCTCCTGGTGACAGGGTGGACTATGGCTACACCTTC.

The rearrangement uses TRBV11-3 and TRBJ2-7; no definite D call. CDR1 SGHNT and CDR2 YENEEA come from the germline V gene. V lost 1 base, J lost 6 bases, and 10 bases lay in between. This CDR3 contains 13 residues. The CDR3 bases are TGTGCCAGCAGCTTAGGTTCGAACGGCGAGCAGTACTTC. Amino acid sequence: CASSLGSNGEQYF. The whole variable domain, filled in from reference TRBV11-3 and TRBJ2-7, reads EAGVVQSPRYKIIEKKQPVAFWCNPISGHNTLYWYLQNLGQGPELLIRYENEEAVDDSQLPKDRFSAERLKGVDSTLKIQPAELGDSAVYLCASSLGSNGEQYFGPGTRLTVT.

The chain has TRBV6-1 and TRBJ2-3; 11 bases are a match to TRBD2. Germline V lookup: CDR1 MNHNS, CDR2 SASEGT. The CDR3 runs 16 residues. V was clipped by 1 base and J by 6 bases; unmatched bases: 6. In DNA, the CDR3 is TGTGCCAGCAGTGAAGGTGTAGCGGGAGGGAGGGATACGCAGTATTTT. Translating it yields CASSEGVAGGRDTQYF.

This clone was detected once. The chain recombines TRBV7-9 with TRBJ2-1, with 8 bases identical to TRBD1. V trimming: 5 bases; J trimming: 7 bases; junction bases outside the gene matches: 10. Germline assignment: CDR1 SEHNR and CDR2 FQNEAQ (reference sequence). The CDR3 contains 15 residues. CDR3 sequence (DNA): TGTGCCAGCAGCCCGCGCCCAGGGGGCACGAATGAGCAGTTCTTC. Translated, it gives CASSPRPGGTNEQFF.

This rearrangement joins TRBV9 to TRBJ2-2; a possible D gene is TRBD2 (5 bases). This CDR3 has 16 amino acids. CDR1 and CDR2 from the germline V gene are SGDLS and YYNGEE. Trimming stripped 0 bases from V and 5 bases from J, with 14 bases between. In DNA, the CDR3 is TGTGCCAGCAGCGTAGCTCCTTTAGAGGGTACCGGGGAGCTGTTTTTT. This translates into CASSVAPLEGTGELFF.

The J gene is TRBJ1-1, the V gene TRBV14; a possible D gene is TRBD1 (5 bases). The CDR3 contains 15 residues. Germline V lookup: CDR1 SGHDN, CDR2 FVKESK. Trimming took 4 bases from V and 1 from J, leaving 13 bases between them. For the CDR3, the DNA is TGTGCCAGCAGCCCATCCAGGGTTGCGAACACTGAAGCTTTCTTT. Translated: CASSPSRVANTEAFF.

The V call is TRBV5-1, the J call TRBJ1-6; D is unclear. V was clipped by 4 bases and J by 10 bases, with 21 bases between them. The CDR3 length is 16 residues. Germline lookup yields CDR1 SGHRS and CDR2 YFSETQ. The CDR3 loop reads CASSPGSGSSGSPLHF. CDR3 sequence (DNA): TGCGCCAGCAGCCCCGGGAGTGGCAGTAGCGGCTCACCCCTCCACTTT.

The chain recombines TRBV9 with TRBJ1-2; D is undetermined. The V gene's germline CDR1 is SGDLS and CDR2 YYNGEE. The CDR3 is 11 amino acids. The V gene lost 3 bases and the J gene lost 8 bases, with 8 bases spanning the gap. CDR3 nucleotides: TGTGCCAGCAGCGGTAGGAGAGGCTACACCTTC. Its protein is CASSGRRGYTF.

The chain uses TRBV2 and TRBJ1-6; perhaps TRBD1 as D (6 bases). This CDR3 has 15 amino acids. Germline lookup yields CDR1 SNHLY and CDR2 FYNNEI. V gave up 1 base and J gave up 10 bases, with 14 bases separating them. The CDR3 region is CASSEDRAQNSPLHF. The DNA of the CDR3 is TGTGCCAGCAGTGAAGACAGGGCGCAAAACTCACCCCTCCACTTT.

A remark on this clone: This sample also contains other DNA sequences that code for the same CDR3. V is TRBV28 and J is TRBJ1-6, with 8 bases lining up with TRBD1. From germline, CDR1 is MDHEN and CDR2 SYDVKM. The V segment lost 6 bases and the J segment 7 bases; nucleotides outside the gene matches: 5. CDR3 size: 14 residues. Here the CDR3 reads CASSPGGLNSPLHF. As DNA, the CDR3 is TGTGCCAGCAGCCCAGGGGGCTTGAATTCACCCCTCCACTTT.

The J gene is TRBJ2-1, the V gene TRBV7-3, with 8 bases matching TRBD2. J was trimmed by 4 bases and V by 6 bases; bases with no gene match: 8. Germline values: CDR1 SGHTA, CDR2 FQGTGA. This CDR3 spans 15 amino acids. CDR3 sequence reads: CASSYNLAGYNEQFF. The DNA for the CDR3 is TGTGCCAGCAGTTATAATTTAGCGGGATACAATGAGCAGTTCTTC.

The J gene is TRBJ2-1, the V gene TRBV11-2; a possible D gene is TRBD2 (5 bases). Germline lookup yields CDR1 SGHAT and CDR2 FQNNGV. The length of the CDR3 is 14 residues. V was pared by 1 base and J by 9 bases, with 13 bases between. The CDR3 here is CASSLVLGVGEQFF. CDR3 DNA: TGTGCCAGCAGCTTAGTACTAGGCGTGGGTGAGCAGTTCTTC. The full variable domain, rest sourced from reference TRBV11-2 and TRBJ2-1, is EAGVAQSPRYKIIEKRQSVAFWCNPISGHATLYWYQQILGQGPKLLIQFQNNGVVDDSQLPKDRFSAERLKGVDSTLKIQPAKLEDSAVYLCASSLVLGVGEQFFGPGTRLTVL.

V usage is TRBV5-1 and J usage is TRBJ2-5; D may be TRBD2 (6 bases). The V end was cut by 4 bases, the J end by 5 bases, with 27 bases between. The CDR3 runs 18 residues. CDR1 and CDR2 (germline): SGHRS, YFSETQ. CDR3 amino acids: CASSVRRDAASAGETQYF. CDR3 in DNA: TGCGCCAGCAGCGTACGCCGGGACGCAGCTAGCGCGGGTGAGACCCAGTACTTC.

V gene TRBV7-2 combines with J gene TRBJ2-4; D might be TRBD2 (6 bases). Trimming pared 5 bases from V and 7 bases from J, leaving 12 bases between. The CDR3 has 13 amino acids. Germline V gives CDR1 SGHTA, CDR2 FQGNSA. The CDR3 here is CASSGTPRNIQYF. The CDR3 DNA reads as TGTGCCAGCAGCGGGACTCCGCGGAACATTCAGTACTTC.

The J gene is TRBJ2-3, the V gene TRBV27; tentative D call: TRBD2 (5 bases). V was clipped by 3 bases and J by 2 bases, with 12 bases between them. The CDR3 runs to 15 residues. CDR1 is MNHEY, CDR2 SMNVEV, per germline (reference sequence). As DNA, the CDR3 is TGTGCCAGCAGTTTGGCTAGCTTTGCCACAGATACGCAGTATTTT. Its translation is CASSLASFATDTQYF.

This chain connects TRBV5-3 to TRBJ1-2, with TRBD1 matching over 8 bases. TRBV5-3 is filed as an ORF, its function uncertain. Unmatched junction bases numbered 4, after V lost 0 bases and J lost 3 bases. This CDR3 contains 15 residues. CDR3 bases: TGTGCCAGAAGCTTGGAAAGGACAGGGTACTATGGCTACACCTTC. It codes for CARSLERTGYYGYTF.